Listed here are 12 T cell receptor beta chains from one sample, sequenced in a study of T cell responses to AZD1222 COVID-19 vaccine. Only in-frame clones appear in the TCRdb table, and some are missing; sequencing was by immunoSEQ multiplex PCR. Of approximately 100,000 clones in the sample, 85% to 90% were seen once. The sequences come from peripheral blood, collected on day 0 of AZD1222 vaccination. These receptors were obtained from an adult in good health.

The CDR3 nucleotides are TGTGCCAGCAGTGAATCAGGCGCAGGCCGCCAGCCCCAGCATTTT. Translating gives CASSESGAGRQPQHF. The chain combines TRBV6-1 with TRBJ1-5, with D hard to call. The germline V and J ends were trimmed by 2 bases and 7 bases, with 15 bases remaining between them. Germline loops: CDR1 MNHNS, CDR2 SASEGT. This CDR3 region has 15 residues.

V usage is TRBV5-4 and J usage is TRBJ2-4; D gene uncertain. Trimming took off 0 bases at V and 0 bases at J, with 10 bases between the two ends. CDR1 and CDR2 from the germline V gene are SGHNT and YYREEE (reference sequence). The CDR3 extends over 16 amino acids. The CDR3 DNA reads TGTGCCAGCAGCTTGGATGGCGGTCTAGCCAAAAACATTCAGTACTTC. Protein sequence: CASSLDGGLAKNIQYF.

The V and J genes are TRBV9 and TRBJ2-7; 11 nucleotides agree with TRBD1. The CDR3 has 16 amino acids. J lost 3 bases, V lost 0 bases, and 5 bases had no gene match. The germline V gene encodes CDR1 SGDLS and CDR2 YYNGEE. CDR3 protein: CASSVGDRGTLYEQYF. Written as DNA, the CDR3 is TGTGCCAGCAGCGTAGGGGACAGGGGGACCCTCTACGAGCAGTACTTC.

The V gene is TRBV5-1, the J gene TRBJ1-2, with D unresolved. The length of the CDR3 is 14 residues. Deletions cut 4 bases from V and 6 bases from J, with 16 bases between. Germline V lookup: CDR1 SGHRS, CDR2 YFSETQ. The CDR3, as DNA: TGCGCCAGCAGCGTTCAGGAAGGAGGTCATGGCTACACCTTC. It codes for CASSVQEGGHGYTF.

This chain links TRBV9 with TRBJ2-3; TRBD2 matches at 8 bases. The length of the CDR3 is 16 residues. V lost 2 bases to trimming and J lost 1 base; unmatched junction nucleotides: 6. Germline V lookup: CDR1 SGDLS, CDR2 YYNGEE. CDR3: CASSVSRAGGTDTQYF. The CDR3 nucleotides are TGTGCCAGCAGCGTTTCTCGAGCGGGGGGCACAGATACGCAGTATTTT.

The CDR3 is CASSQGGAAEETQYF. CDR3 nucleotide sequence: TGCGCCAGCAGCCAAGGTGGTGCAGCGGAAGAGACCCAGTACTTC. The rearrangement joins TRBV4-3 to TRBJ2-5; weak D call: TRBD2 (5 bases). The V end was cut by 1 base, the J end by 3 bases, with 12 bases between. The CDR3 has 15 residues. CDR1 LGHNA and CDR2 YSLEER come from the germline V gene.

The chain has TRBV5-6 and TRBJ1-1; a weak D match, TRBD1 (5 bases). From germline, CDR1 is SGHDT and CDR2 YYEEEE. This CDR3 spans 16 amino acids. Between the trimmed V and J ends, which lost 1 base and 0 bases, there was a span of 13 bases. CDR3 DNA sequence: TGTGCCAGCAGCTTGCCAGTGGGGGGAATGAACACTGAAGCTTTCTTT. It specifies CASSLPVGGMNTEAFF.

This clone was seen only once. The CDR3 DNA follows: TGTGCCAGCAGCCCAGGGGGAGGAGACACCGGGGAGCTGTTTTTT. Translating it yields CASSPGGGDTGELFF. The chain uses TRBV7-9 and TRBJ2-2, with a tentative D call TRBD1 (7 bases). This CDR3 comprises 15 residues. Trimming stripped 5 bases from V and 3 bases from J, with 13 bases between. Germline V lookup: CDR1 SEHNR, CDR2 FQNEAQ (reference sequence).

V and J are TRBV20-1 and TRBJ2-3; 7 bases match TRBD1. CDR1 and CDR2 (germline): DFQATT, SNEGSKA (reference sequence). The CDR3 runs 13 residues. V was clipped by 3 bases and J by 4 bases; unmatched bases: 4. The CDR3: CSASRQGADTQYF. The CDR3, as DNA: TGCAGTGCTAGTCGCCAGGGGGCAGATACGCAGTATTTT.

V is TRBV30 and J is TRBJ1-2; D not certain. The CDR3 has 14 amino acids. The V end was cut by 3 bases, the J end by 0 bases, with 11 bases between. Germline CDR1 reads GTSNPN; CDR2 reads SVGIG (reference sequence). DNA of the CDR3: TGTGCCTGGAGGAGACGGGTTTCTAACTATGGCTACACCTTC. As protein: CAWRRRVSNYGYTF. The whole variable domain, remainder taken from reference TRBV30 and TRBJ1-2, is SQTIHQWPATLVQPVGSPLSLECTVEGTSNPNLYWYRQAAGRGLQLLFYSVGIGQISSEVPQNLSASRPQDRQFILSSKKLLLSDSGFYLCAWRRRVSNYGYTFGSGTRLTVV.

This clone was seen only once. This chain connects TRBV7-8 to TRBJ1-3; maybe TRBD1 (5 bases). Germline CDR1 is SGHVS and CDR2 is FQNEAQ. V was trimmed by 4 bases and J by 1 base, leaving 8 bases between them. This CDR3 has 14 residues. CDR3 sequence (DNA): TGTGCCAGCAGCTCAGGGTTTTCTGGAAACACCATATATTTT. This gives the protein CASSSGFSGNTIYF.

The V call is TRBV11-3, the J call TRBJ2-1; no firm D call. Trimming removed 1 base at V and 2 bases at J, with 9 bases between. This CDR3 spans 15 amino acids. Per germline, CDR1 SGHNT and CDR2 YENEEA. The CDR3 sequence: CASSLVQVPYNEQFF. CDR3 DNA: TGTGCCAGCAGCTTAGTTCAAGTCCCCTACAATGAGCAGTTCTTC.